This TCR beta chain was captured in a study of T cells in severe cutaneous drug reactions. Sequenced patients had Stevens-Johnson syndrome or toxic epidermal necrolysis caused by carbamazepine. The CDR3 has 16 residues. CDR1 is DFQATT, CDR2 SNEGSKA, per germline (reference sequence). The iRepertoire multiplex PCR system with TCR subtype-specific primers built both bulk and single-cell libraries. TCRdb reanalyzed the multiplex PCR reads and collapses them to one entry per CDR3 protein, without DNA. The table lists tens of thousands of distinct CDR3 sequences. Sequencing was carried out using PBMCs. This TCR was sampled from a human donor with toxic epidermal necrolysis, a severe cutaneous drug reaction. V usage is TRBV20-1 and J usage is TRBJ1-5; TCRdb names TRBD1, which stays unverified in the absence of DNA. This chain's CDR3 is CSAKRGGQQLNQPQHF.